A single sample is the source of the 32 T cell receptor beta chains below, sequenced in a study of vaccination effects on CD4 cells after COVID-19. Their antigens are not known. Assay: immunoSEQ multiplex PCR; the TCRdb copy retains only in-frame clones and omits some. The table shows 67,000 or so clones, with about 80% occurring only once. Antigen-specific CD4+ T cells were expanded with viral peptide pools in the ViraFEST assay before sequencing. The culture ran for roughly ten days before CD4+ T cells were isolated. Two-dose BNT162b2 or mRNA-1273 vaccination was given to participants. The material was CD4+ T cells from PBMCs cultured with HCoV-229E spike peptides, obtained after COVID-19 vaccination. Source of these receptors: a human donor who received a COVID-19 vaccine.

This clone was observed once. J is TRBJ1-1 and V is TRBV2, with D tentatively TRBD1 (5 bases). The V end was cut by 6 bases, the J end by 4 bases, with 18 bases between. This CDR3 spans 15 amino acids. The germline V gene has CDR1 SNHLY and CDR2 FYNNEI. The CDR3 spells CASSASGTVATEAFF. CDR3 bases: TGTGCCAGCAGCGCTTCCGGGACGGTGGCCACTGAAGCTTTCTTT.

This clone was counted a few times. The chain links TRBV7-2 to TRBJ1-2; D gene uncertain. This CDR3 is 13 amino acids long. Per the germline V gene, CDR1 is SGHTA and CDR2 is FQGNSA. Trimming stripped 2 bases from V and 4 bases from J, with 8 bases between. In nucleotides, the CDR3 is TGTGCCAGCAGCTTAAACGGTGGCTATGGCTACACCTTC. It specifies CASSLNGGYGYTF.

The rearrangement uses TRBV7-2 and TRBJ2-3; the D gene is possibly TRBD1 (5 bases). Looked up from germline, CDR1 is SGHTA and CDR2 is FQGNSA. This CDR3 has 15 residues. V was pared by 5 bases and J by 6 bases, with 18 bases between. This CDR3 reads CASSPRYGAWDTQYF. DNA of the CDR3: TGTGCCAGCAGCCCACGTTATGGGGCTTGGGATACGCAGTATTTT.

This clone was recorded only once. V usage is TRBV28 and J usage is TRBJ2-1; TRBD1 might be the D (5 bases). The CDR3 consists of 16 residues. With 6 bases removed from V and 1 base from J, the gap between germline ends came to 16 bases. The germline V gene encodes CDR1 MDHEN and CDR2 SYDVKM. This chain's CDR3 is CASSRPQTVSYNEQFF. In DNA, the CDR3 is TGTGCCAGCAGCCGGCCCCAGACAGTTTCCTACAATGAGCAGTTCTTC.

The count of this clone is one. The chain uses TRBV5-1 and TRBJ1-4; D unclear. The CDR3 is 16 residues long. Germline CDR1 SGHRS, CDR2 YFSETQ. V was trimmed by 7 bases and J by 5 bases, leaving 21 bases between them. The CDR3 DNA sequence: TGCGCCAGCCGTATTCGACCTATAGATGCAAATGAAAAACTGTTTTTT. Translated: CASRIRPIDANEKLFF.

The chain recombines TRBV3-1 (or the pseudogene TRBV3-2) with TRBJ2-1, with D possibly matching TRBD2 (6 bases). The germline V and J ends were trimmed by 5 bases and 7 bases, with 21 bases remaining between them. This CDR3 has 16 residues. Germline V gene data show CDR1 as LGHDT and CDR2 as YNNKEL (reference sequence). CDR3 protein: CASSSKPRDSFNEQFF. The CDR3 DNA reads TGTGCCAGCAGCTCAAAACCCCGGGACTCCTTTAATGAGCAGTTCTTC.

The genes are TRBV10-3 and TRBJ2-5; TRBD2 might be the D (5 bases). This CDR3 region has 15 residues. Between the trimmed V and J ends, which lost 0 bases and 0 bases, there was a span of 8 bases. Per germline, CDR1 ENHRY and CDR2 SYGVKD. The CDR3 loop is CAISESYGDQETQYF. The CDR3 DNA is TGTGCCATCAGTGAGTCTTACGGGGACCAAGAGACCCAGTACTTC.

The sample holds a few counts of this clone. This specimen includes other DNA sequences encoding the same CDR3. The genes are TRBV9 and TRBJ2-2, with a possible D match to TRBD1 (6 bases). V was trimmed by 0 bases and J by 5 bases, leaving 8 bases between them. The CDR3 has 14 residues. The germline gives CDR1 SGDLS, CDR2 YYNGEE. The CDR3 is CASSVGGLTGELFF. The DNA of the CDR3 is TGTGCCAGCAGCGTAGGGGGGCTAACCGGGGAGCTGTTTTTT.

The chain employs TRBV7-9 and TRBJ2-5, with 8 bases aligning to TRBD1. The trim removed 10 bases at V and 0 bases at J, leaving 4 bases unmatched. CDR3 length: 13 residues. Germline CDR1 SEHNR, CDR2 FQNEAQ (reference sequence). CDR3: CAIRDRNQETQYF. The CDR3 nucleotides are TGTGCCATCCGGGACAGGAACCAAGAGACCCAGTACTTC.

V gene TRBV14 combines with J gene TRBJ2-6; D might be TRBD1 or TRBD2, each matching 5 bases. Germline CDR1 SGHDN, CDR2 FVKESK. V lost 0 bases, J lost 2 bases, and 8 bases lay in between. The CDR3 covers 16 residues. Written as DNA, the CDR3 is TGTGCCAGCAGCCAAGATCGAGGGGCTGGGGCCAACGTCCTGACTTTC. Translating it yields CASSQDRGAGANVLTF.

The gene calls are TRBV6-5 and TRBJ1-6; the D gene is possibly TRBD1 (5 bases). The CDR3 spans 15 residues. V dropped 2 bases and J dropped 3 bases, with 8 bases sitting between them. Germline V gene lookup returns CDR1 MNHEY and CDR2 SVGAGI. As DNA, the CDR3 is TGTGCCAGCAGTTACGCCGACAGCTATAATTCACCCCTCCACTTT. It is translated as CASSYADSYNSPLHF.

The chain employs TRBV9 and TRBJ2-5; D possibly corresponds to TRBD1 (6 bases). This CDR3 region has 15 residues. The ends were cut back, 0 bases at V and 2 bases at J, with 11 bases in the middle. Germline V gene lookup returns CDR1 SGDLS and CDR2 YYNGEE. DNA for the CDR3: TGTGCCAGCAGCGTAGTGGGACAAATACAAGAGACCCAGTACTTC. Translation: CASSVVGQIQETQYF.

V usage is TRBV12-3 or TRBV12-4 and J usage is TRBJ1-2; TRBD1 aligns across 8 bases. Trimming cost V 6 bases and J 8 bases; bases outside gene matches: 8. The CDR3 covers 13 residues. The CDR3 nucleotides read TGTGCCAGCAGGCAGGGGGCTGGACTCGGCTACACCTTC. As protein: CASRQGAGLGYTF.

This chain uses TRBV12-3 or TRBV12-4 with TRBJ1-5; D remains unclear. CDR3 size: 13 residues. The V end was cut by 6 bases, the J end by 3 bases, with 9 bases between. CDR3 residues: CASSTGNNQPQHF. The CDR3 DNA follows: TGTGCCAGCAGCACCGGTAACAATCAGCCCCAGCATTTT.

The chain employs TRBV6-5 and TRBJ2-1, with D tentatively TRBD2 (6 bases). The CDR3 sequence is 15 residues long. V gave up 4 bases and J gave up 2 bases, with 12 bases separating them. Germline CDR1 and CDR2: MNHEY and SVGAGI. CDR3 DNA: TGTGCCAGCAGTTCCCTCGGAGGGGCCTACAATGAGCAGTTCTTC. Translating gives CASSSLGGAYNEQFF.

This chain connects TRBV2 to TRBJ1-4; no reliable D call. Looked up from germline, CDR1 is SNHLY and CDR2 is FYNNEI. V was cut by 4 bases and J by 7 bases, with 13 bases left in between. The CDR3 spans 14 residues. The CDR3 DNA reads as TGTGCCAGCAGTGCTAGGAGGCTCGGTGAAAAACTGTTTTTT. It is translated as CASSARRLGEKLFF.

The rearrangement uses TRBV11-3 and TRBJ2-2; TRBD1 is a possible D gene (5 bases). This CDR3 is 14 amino acids long. Trimming removed 4 bases at V and 6 bases at J, with 12 bases between. Germline CDR1 is SGHNT and CDR2 is YENEEA. The CDR3 DNA is TGTGCCAGCAGCTCAAATACAGGCGCCGGGGAGCTGTTTTTT. Its protein is CASSSNTGAGELFF.

The gene calls are TRBV6-1 and TRBJ2-2; D is uncertain. Trimming removed 1 base from V and 7 bases from J, with 7 bases in between. CDR3 length: 13 residues. Germline values: CDR1 MNHNS, CDR2 SASEGT. The CDR3 region has the DNA TGTGCCAGCAGTGAAGACAGATACGGGGAGCTGTTTTTT. As protein: CASSEDRYGELFF.

The rearrangement joins TRBV18 to TRBJ1-4, with D unclear. The CDR3 extends over 15 amino acids. Germline CDR1 KGHSH, CDR2 LQKENI. V dropped 1 base and J dropped 8 bases, with 14 bases sitting between them. The CDR3 spells CASSPRAATEEKLFF. The CDR3 coding sequence is TGTGCCAGCTCACCACGGGCAGCAACGGAGGAAAAACTGTTTTTT.

The count of this clone is one. The chain uses TRBV30 and TRBJ1-5, with no clear D. Looked up from germline, CDR1 is GTSNPN and CDR2 is SVGIG (reference sequence). The V end was cut by 0 bases, the J end by 4 bases, with 10 bases between. The CDR3 spans 14 residues. The DNA for the CDR3 is TGTGCCTGGAGTGTAACGCTGATTAATCAGCCCCAGCATTTT. Translating gives CAWSVTLINQPQHF.

The chain is built from TRBV29-1 and TRBJ2-1; 7 nucleotides align to TRBD2. V was pared by 5 bases and J by 3 bases, with 4 bases of the junction left unmatched. CDR3 length: 13 amino acids. The germline V gene has CDR1 SQVTM and CDR2 ANQGSEA. CDR3: CSVQRGDYNEQFF. DNA of the CDR3: TGCAGCGTTCAGCGGGGAGACTACAATGAGCAGTTCTTC.

The J gene is TRBJ2-5, the V gene TRBV2, with 7 bases fitting TRBD2. Germline-derived CDR1 and CDR2 are SNHLY and FYNNEI. The CDR3 spans 13 residues. Trimming at V came to 3 bases and at J to 4 bases, leaving 2 bases not matched to a gene. In nucleotides, the CDR3 is TGTGCCAGCAGTGATAGGGAGGGAGAGACCCAGTACTTC. Its translation is CASSDREGETQYF.

This chain connects TRBV3-1 (or the pseudogene TRBV3-2) to TRBJ1-3; possibly TRBD1 for D (5 bases). The CDR3 loop spans 15 amino acids. Germline V gene data show CDR1 as LGHDT and CDR2 as YNNKEL (reference sequence). V lost 4 bases and J 2 bases, leaving 12 bases between the germline ends. For the CDR3, the DNA is TGTGCCAGCAGCCCTCAGGGTCTTACTGGAAACACCATATATTTT. Protein: CASSPQGLTGNTIYF.

In its sample, this clone was seen a few times. V gene TRBV6-5 combines with J gene TRBJ1-5; D is unclear. Deletions cut 0 bases from V and 6 bases from J, with 12 bases between. There are 15 residues in the CDR3. The germline gives CDR1 MNHEY, CDR2 SVGAGI. The CDR3 loop reads CASSYSPIAGQPQHF. In DNA, the CDR3 is TGTGCCAGCAGTTACTCGCCAATTGCCGGTCAGCCCCAGCATTTT.

The rearrangement joins TRBV7-9 to TRBJ2-5; a possible D gene is TRBD2 (6 bases). The CDR3 totals 13 residues. With 7 bases removed from V and 4 bases from J, the gap between germline ends came to 13 bases. Germline lookup yields CDR1 SEHNR and CDR2 FQNEAQ (reference sequence). The DNA of the CDR3 is TGTGCCAGCACCCGGGGTAGCGGAGAGACCCAGTACTTC. Translating it yields CASTRGSGETQYF.

CDR3 coding DNA: TGTGCCAGCAGCTTGTCGGGTGGTGAGGATACGCAGTATTTT. It codes for CASSLSGGEDTQYF. V and J are TRBV5-8 and TRBJ2-3; D unresolved. The CDR3 runs 14 residues. Germline V gene data show CDR1 as SGHTS and CDR2 as YDEGEE. With 1 base removed from V and 6 bases from J, the gap between germline ends came to 12 bases.

V gene TRBV9 combines with J gene TRBJ2-7; D assignment may be TRBD1 or TRBD2 (5 bases each). CDR3 length equals 14 residues. From germline, CDR1 is SGDLS and CDR2 YYNGEE. V was pared by 4 bases and J by 3 bases, with 14 bases between. The CDR3: CASSPRDAIYEQYV. The CDR3 bases are TGTGCCAGCAGCCCCCGGGACGCAATCTACGAGCAGTACGTC.

Here the CDR3 reads CASSPTGGGYGYTF. The DNA for the CDR3 is TGTGCCAGCAGTCCCACAGGGGGGGGCTATGGCTACACCTTC. V and J are TRBV28 and TRBJ1-2; TRBD1 aligns across 8 bases. Germline CDR1 reads MDHEN; CDR2 reads SYDVKM. The CDR3 contains 14 residues. Unmatched junction bases numbered 6, after V lost 5 bases and J lost 4 bases.

This clone was observed a few times. V usage is TRBV7-2 and J usage is TRBJ1-2; unclear D gene. The CDR3 runs to 15 residues. With 1 base removed from V and 8 bases from J, the gap between germline ends came to 17 bases. CDR1 SGHTA and CDR2 FQGNSA come from the germline V gene. The CDR3 protein is CASSLEFTATGGYTF. CDR3 nucleotide sequence: TGTGCCAGCAGCTTAGAATTTACGGCGACGGGGGGCTACACCTTC. The full variable domain, its missing parts supplied by reference TRBV7-2 and TRBJ1-2, is GAGVSQSPSNKVTEKGKDVELRCDPISGHTALYWYRQSLGQGLEFLIYFQGNSAPDKSGLPSDRFSAERTGGSVSTLTIQRTQQEDSAVYLCASSLEFTATGGYTFGSGTRLTVV.

The chain joins TRBV15 to TRBJ2-2, with TRBD1 matching 9 bases. The junction had 7 bases not matched to a gene; V was cut back by 1 base and J by 1 base. The CDR3 covers 18 residues. CDR1 is LNHNV, CDR2 YYDKDF, per germline (reference sequence). This CDR3 reads CATSRVPPGQGNTGELFF. CDR3 coding DNA: TGTGCCACCAGCAGAGTACCCCCGGGACAGGGGAACACCGGGGAGCTGTTTTTT.

A remark on this clone: Other nucleotide sequences from this sample produce the same CDR3. This chain connects TRBV5-1 to TRBJ2-2; the D gene is possibly TRBD1 (5 bases). V gave up 4 bases and J gave up 2 bases, with 9 bases separating them. Germline V gene data show CDR1 as SGHRS and CDR2 as YFSETQ. The CDR3 extends over 14 amino acids. The CDR3 bases are TGCGCCAGCAGCGGAACAGGAAACACCGGGGAGCTGTTTTTT. It codes for CASSGTGNTGELFF.

The chain is built from TRBV28 and TRBJ2-3; possibly TRBD2 for D (5 bases). V lost 6 bases, J lost 5 bases, and 12 bases lay in between. The CDR3 runs to 13 residues. In germline, CDR1 is MDHEN, CDR2 SYDVKM. CDR3 in amino acids: CASSLPGLDTQYF. In DNA, the CDR3 is TGTGCCAGCAGCCTTCCGGGGTTAGATACGCAGTATTTT.